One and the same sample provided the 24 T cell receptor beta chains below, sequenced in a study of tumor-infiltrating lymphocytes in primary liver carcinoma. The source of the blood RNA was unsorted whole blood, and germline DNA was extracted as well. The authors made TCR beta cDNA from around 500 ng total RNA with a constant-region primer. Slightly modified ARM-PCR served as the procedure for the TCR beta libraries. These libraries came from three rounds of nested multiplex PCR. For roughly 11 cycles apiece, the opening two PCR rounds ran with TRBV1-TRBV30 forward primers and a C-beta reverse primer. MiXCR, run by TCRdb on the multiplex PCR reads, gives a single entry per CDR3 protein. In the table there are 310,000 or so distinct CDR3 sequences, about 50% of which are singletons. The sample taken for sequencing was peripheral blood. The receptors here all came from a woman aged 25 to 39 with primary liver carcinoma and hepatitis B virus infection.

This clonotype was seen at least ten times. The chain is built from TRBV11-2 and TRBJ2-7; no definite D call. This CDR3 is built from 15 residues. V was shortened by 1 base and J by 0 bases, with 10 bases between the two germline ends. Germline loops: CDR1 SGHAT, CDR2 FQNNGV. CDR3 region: CASSLVPQSSYEQYF. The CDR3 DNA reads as TGTGCCAGCAGCTTAGTTCCCCAGAGCTCCTACGAGCAGTACTTC.

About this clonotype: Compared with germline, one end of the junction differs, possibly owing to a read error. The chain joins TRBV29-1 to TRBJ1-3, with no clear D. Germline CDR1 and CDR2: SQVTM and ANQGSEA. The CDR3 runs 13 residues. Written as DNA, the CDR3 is TGCAGTGTTGTATCCAGCTCTGGAGACACCATATATTTT. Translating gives CSVVSSSGDTIYF.

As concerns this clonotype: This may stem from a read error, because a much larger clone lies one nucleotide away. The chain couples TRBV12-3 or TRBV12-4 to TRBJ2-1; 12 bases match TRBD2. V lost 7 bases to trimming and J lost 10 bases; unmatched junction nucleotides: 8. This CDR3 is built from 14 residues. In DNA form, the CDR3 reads TGTGCCAGCACGCCTAGCGGGAGGGGCTGGGAGCAGTTCTTC. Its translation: CASTPSGRGWEQFF.

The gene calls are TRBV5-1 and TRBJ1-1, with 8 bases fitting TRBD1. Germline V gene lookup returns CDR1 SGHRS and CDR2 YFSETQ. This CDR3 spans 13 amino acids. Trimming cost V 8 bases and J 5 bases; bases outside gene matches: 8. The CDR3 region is CASRTGFGTEAFF. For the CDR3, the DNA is TGCGCCAGTCGGACAGGGTTTGGGACTGAAGCTTTCTTT.

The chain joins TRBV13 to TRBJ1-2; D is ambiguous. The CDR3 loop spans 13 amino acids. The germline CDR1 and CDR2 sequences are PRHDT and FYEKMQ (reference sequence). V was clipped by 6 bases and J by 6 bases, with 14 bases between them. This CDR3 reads CASSMVHLDGYTF. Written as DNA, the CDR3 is TGTGCCAGCAGTATGGTGCATCTGGATGGCTACACCTTC.

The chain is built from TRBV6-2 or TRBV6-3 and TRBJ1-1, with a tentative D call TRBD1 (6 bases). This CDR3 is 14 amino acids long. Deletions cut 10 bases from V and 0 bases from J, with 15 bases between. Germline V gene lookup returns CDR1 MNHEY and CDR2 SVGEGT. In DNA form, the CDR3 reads TGTGCCACCATTCAAGACAGGATGAACACTGAAGCTTTCTTT. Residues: CATIQDRMNTEAFF.

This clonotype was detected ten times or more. CDR3 in DNA: TGCAGCGTTGAAGACAGGGTCTACGAGCAGTACTTC. It specifies CSVEDRVYEQYF. The chain recombines TRBV29-1 with TRBJ2-7, with a possible D match to TRBD1 (5 bases). Germline V gene sequence: CDR1 SQVTM, CDR2 ANQGSEA. The CDR3 is made up of 12 amino acids. The V and J ends lost 0 bases and 3 bases respectively, with 6 bases between them.

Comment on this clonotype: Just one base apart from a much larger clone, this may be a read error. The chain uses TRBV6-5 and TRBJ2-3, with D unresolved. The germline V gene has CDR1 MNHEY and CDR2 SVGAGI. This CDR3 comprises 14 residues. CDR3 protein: CASSYEWGTDAQYF. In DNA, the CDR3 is TGTGCCAGCAGTTACGAGTGGGGAACAGATGCGCAGTATTTT.

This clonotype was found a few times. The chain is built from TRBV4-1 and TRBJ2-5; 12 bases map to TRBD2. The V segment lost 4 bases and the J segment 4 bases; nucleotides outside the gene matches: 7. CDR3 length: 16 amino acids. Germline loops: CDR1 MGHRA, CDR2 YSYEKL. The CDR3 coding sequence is TGCGCCAGCAGCCCGCATATACTAGCGGGAGGAGAGACCCAGTACTTC. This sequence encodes CASSPHILAGGETQYF.

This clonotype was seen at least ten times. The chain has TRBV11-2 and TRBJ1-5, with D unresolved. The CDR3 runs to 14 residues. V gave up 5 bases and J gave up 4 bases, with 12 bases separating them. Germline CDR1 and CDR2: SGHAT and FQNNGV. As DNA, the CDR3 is TGTGCCAGCAGCCTCTCCACGGGGAATCAGCCCCAGCATTTT. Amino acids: CASSLSTGNQPQHF.

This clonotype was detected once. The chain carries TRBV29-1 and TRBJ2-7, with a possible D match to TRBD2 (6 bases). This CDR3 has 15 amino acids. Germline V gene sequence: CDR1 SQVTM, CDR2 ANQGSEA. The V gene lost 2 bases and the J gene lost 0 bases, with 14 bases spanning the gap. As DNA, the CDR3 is TGCAGCGTTGAATATCTAGGAGGGAGCTCCTACGAGCAGTACTTC. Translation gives CSVEYLGGSSYEQYF.

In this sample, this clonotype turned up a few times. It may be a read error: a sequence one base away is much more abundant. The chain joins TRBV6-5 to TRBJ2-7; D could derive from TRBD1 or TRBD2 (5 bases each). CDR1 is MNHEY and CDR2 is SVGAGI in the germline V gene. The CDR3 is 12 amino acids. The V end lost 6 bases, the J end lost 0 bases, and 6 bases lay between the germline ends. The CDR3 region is CASRGTSYEQYF. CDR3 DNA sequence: TGTGCCAGCAGGGGGACCTCCTACGAGCAGTACTTC.

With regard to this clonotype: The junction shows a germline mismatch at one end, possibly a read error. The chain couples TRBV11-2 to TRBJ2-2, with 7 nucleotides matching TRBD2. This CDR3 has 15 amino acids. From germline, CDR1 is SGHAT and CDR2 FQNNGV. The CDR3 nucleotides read TGTGCCAGCAACTTAGATAGGAAGGAGGGGAGGGAGCTGTTTTTC. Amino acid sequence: CASNLDRKEGRELFF.

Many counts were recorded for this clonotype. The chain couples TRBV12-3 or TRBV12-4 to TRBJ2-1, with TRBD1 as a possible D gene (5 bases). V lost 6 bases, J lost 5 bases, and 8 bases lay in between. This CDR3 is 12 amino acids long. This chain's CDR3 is CASRSRDNEQFF. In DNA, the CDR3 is TGTGCCAGCAGGTCCAGGGACAATGAGCAGTTCTTC.

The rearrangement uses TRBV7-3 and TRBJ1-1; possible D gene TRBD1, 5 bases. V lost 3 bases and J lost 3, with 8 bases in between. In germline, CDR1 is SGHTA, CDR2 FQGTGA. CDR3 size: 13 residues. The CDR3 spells CASSLSQDTEAFF. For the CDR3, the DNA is TGTGCCAGCAGCTTGTCACAGGACACTGAAGCTTTCTTT.

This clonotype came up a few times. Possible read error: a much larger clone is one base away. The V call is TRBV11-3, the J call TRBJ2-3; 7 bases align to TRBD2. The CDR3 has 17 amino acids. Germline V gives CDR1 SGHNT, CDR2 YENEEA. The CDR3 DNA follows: TGTGCCAGCAGCTTAGTGTTGGCTAGCGGACTCACATATACGCAGTATTTT. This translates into CASSLVLASGLTYTQYF.

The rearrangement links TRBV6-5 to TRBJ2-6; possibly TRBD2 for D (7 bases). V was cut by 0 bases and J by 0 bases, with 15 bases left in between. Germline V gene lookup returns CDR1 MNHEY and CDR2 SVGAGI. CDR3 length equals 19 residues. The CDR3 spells CASSYSVGGDNSGANVLTF. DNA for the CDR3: TGTGCCAGCAGTTACTCCGTGGGAGGGGACAACTCTGGGGCCAACGTCCTGACTTTC.

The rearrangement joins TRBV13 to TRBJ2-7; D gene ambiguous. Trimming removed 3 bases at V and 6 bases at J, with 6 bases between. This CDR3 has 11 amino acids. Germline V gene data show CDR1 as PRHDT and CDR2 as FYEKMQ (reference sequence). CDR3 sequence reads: CASSFRSEQYF. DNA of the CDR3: TGTGCCAGCAGCTTTCGGAGCGAGCAGTACTTC.

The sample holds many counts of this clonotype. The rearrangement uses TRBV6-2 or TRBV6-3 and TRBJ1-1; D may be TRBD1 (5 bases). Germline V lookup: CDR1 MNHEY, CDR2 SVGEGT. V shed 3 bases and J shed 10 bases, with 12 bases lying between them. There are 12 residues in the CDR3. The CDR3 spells CASSYAGVGAFF. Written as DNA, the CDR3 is TGTGCCAGCAGTTATGCGGGGGTCGGAGCTTTCTTT.

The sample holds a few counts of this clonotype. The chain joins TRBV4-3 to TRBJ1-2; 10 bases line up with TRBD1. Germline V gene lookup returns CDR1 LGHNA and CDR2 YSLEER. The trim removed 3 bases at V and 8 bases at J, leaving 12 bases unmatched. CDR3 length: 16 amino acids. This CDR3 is CASSHKISGTGDGYTF. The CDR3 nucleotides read TGCGCCAGCAGCCACAAGATTTCCGGGACAGGGGACGGCTACACCTTC.

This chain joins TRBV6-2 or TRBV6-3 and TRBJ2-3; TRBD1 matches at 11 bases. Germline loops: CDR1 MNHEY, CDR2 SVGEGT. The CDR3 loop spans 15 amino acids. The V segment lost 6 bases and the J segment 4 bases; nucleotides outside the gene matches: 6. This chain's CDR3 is CASSRRTGGADTQYF. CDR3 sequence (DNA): TGTGCCAGCAGCCGTCGGACAGGGGGCGCAGATACGCAGTATTTT.

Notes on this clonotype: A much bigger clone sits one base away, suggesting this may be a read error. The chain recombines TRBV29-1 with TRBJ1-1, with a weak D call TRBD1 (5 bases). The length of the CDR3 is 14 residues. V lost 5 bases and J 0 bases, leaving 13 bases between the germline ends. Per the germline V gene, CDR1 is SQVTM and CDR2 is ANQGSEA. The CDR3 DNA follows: TGCAGCGTTACAGGCTATGCAATGAACACTGAAGCTTTCTTT. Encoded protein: CSVTGYAMNTEAFF.

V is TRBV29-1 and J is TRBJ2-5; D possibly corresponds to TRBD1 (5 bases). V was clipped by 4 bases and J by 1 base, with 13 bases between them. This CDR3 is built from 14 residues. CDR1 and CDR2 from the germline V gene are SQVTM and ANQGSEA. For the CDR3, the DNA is TGCAGCGTTGGTTCTACAGGATTCCAAGAGACCCAGTACTTC. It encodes CSVGSTGFQETQYF. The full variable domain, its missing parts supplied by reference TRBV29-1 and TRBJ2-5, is SAVISQKPSRDICQRGTSLTIQCQVDSQVTMMFWYRQQPGQSLTLIATANQGSEATYESGFVIDKFPISRPNLTFSTLTVSNMSPEDSSIYLCSVGSTGFQETQYFGPGTRLLVL.

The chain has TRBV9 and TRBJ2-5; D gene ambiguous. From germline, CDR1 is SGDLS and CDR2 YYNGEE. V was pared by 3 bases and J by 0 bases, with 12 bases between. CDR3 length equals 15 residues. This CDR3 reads CASSASVGHQETQYF. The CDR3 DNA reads TGTGCCAGCAGCGCCTCTGTGGGCCACCAAGAGACCCAGTACTTC.